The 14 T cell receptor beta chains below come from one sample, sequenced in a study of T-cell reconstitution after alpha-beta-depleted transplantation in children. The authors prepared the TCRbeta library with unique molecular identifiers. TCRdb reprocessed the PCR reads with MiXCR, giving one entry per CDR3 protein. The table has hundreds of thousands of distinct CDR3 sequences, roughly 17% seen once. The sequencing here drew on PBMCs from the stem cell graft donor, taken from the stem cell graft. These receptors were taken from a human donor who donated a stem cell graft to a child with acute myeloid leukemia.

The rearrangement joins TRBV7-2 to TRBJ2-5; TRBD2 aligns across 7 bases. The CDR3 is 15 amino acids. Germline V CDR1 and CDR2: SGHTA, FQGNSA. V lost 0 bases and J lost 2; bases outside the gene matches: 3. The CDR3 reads CASSLASGLQETQYF. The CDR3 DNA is TGTGCCAGCAGCTTAGCTAGCGGGTTACAAGAGACCCAGTACTTC.

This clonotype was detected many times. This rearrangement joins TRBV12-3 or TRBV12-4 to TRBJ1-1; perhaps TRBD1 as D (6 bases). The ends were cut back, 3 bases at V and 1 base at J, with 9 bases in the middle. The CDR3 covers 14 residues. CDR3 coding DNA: TGTGCCAGCAGTTTTGGACAGAGGAACACTGAAGCTTTCTTT. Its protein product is CASSFGQRNTEAFF.

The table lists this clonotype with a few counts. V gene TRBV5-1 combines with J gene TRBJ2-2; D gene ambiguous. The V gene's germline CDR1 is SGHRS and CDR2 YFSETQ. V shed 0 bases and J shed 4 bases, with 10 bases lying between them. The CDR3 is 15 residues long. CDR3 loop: CASSLGQQFTGELFF. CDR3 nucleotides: TGCGCCAGCAGCTTGGGGCAGCAGTTCACCGGGGAGCTGTTTTTT.

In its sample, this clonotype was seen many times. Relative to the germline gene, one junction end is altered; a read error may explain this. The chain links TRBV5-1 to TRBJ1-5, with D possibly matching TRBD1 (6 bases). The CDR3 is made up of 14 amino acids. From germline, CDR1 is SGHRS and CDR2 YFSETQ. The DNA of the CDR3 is TGTGCCAGCAGCTTAGGGGGACCCAATCAGCCCCAGCATTTT. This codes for CASSLGGPNQPQHF.

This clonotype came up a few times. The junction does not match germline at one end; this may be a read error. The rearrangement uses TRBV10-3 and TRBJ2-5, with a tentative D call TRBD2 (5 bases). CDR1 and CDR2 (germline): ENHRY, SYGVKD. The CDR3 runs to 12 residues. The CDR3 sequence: CAISDDRGPRHF. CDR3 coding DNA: TGTGCCATCAGTGATGACCGGGGTCCTAGGCACTTC.

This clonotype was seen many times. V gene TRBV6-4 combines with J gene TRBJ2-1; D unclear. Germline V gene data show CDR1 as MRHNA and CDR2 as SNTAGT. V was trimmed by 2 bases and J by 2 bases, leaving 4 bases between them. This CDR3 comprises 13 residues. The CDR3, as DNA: TGTGCCAGCAGTGACATTGCCTACAATGAGCAGTTCTTC. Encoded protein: CASSDIAYNEQFF.

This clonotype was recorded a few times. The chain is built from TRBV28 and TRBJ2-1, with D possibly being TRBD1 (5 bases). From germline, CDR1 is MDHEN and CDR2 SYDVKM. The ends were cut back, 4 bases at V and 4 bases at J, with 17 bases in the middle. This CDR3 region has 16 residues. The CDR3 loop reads CASSSRWQGSYNEQFF. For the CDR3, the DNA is TGTGCCAGCAGTTCAAGATGGCAGGGTTCGTACAATGAGCAGTTCTTC. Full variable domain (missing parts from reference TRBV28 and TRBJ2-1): DVKVTQSSRYLVKRTGEKVFLECVQDMDHENMFWYRQDPGLGLRLIYFSYDVKMKEKGDIPEGYSVSREKKERFSLILESASTNQTSMYLCASSSRWQGSYNEQFFGPGTRLTVL.

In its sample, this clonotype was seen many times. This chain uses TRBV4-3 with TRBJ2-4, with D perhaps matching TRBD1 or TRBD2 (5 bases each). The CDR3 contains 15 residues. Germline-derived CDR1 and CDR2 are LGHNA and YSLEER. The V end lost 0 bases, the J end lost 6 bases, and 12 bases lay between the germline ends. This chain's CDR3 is CASSQDRTGRNIQYF. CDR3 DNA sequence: TGCGCCAGCAGCCAAGATAGGACGGGGCGAAACATTCAGTACTTC.

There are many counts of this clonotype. This CDR3 reads CASSYSTASGNTIYF. The CDR3 nucleotides read TGTGCCAGCAGTTACTCGACGGCCTCTGGAAACACCATATATTTT. The gene calls are TRBV6-5 and TRBJ1-3; no firm D call. The CDR3 covers 15 residues. Germline CDR1 is MNHEY and CDR2 is SVGAGI. V dropped 0 bases and J dropped 0 bases, with 6 bases sitting between them.

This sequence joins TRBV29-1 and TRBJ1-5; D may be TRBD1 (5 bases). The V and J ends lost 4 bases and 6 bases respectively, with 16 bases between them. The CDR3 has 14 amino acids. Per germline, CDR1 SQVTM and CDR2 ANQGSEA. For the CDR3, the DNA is TGCAGCGTTGCTGTCGGGGGGAGGGGTCAGCCCCAGCATTTT. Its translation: CSVAVGGRGQPQHF.

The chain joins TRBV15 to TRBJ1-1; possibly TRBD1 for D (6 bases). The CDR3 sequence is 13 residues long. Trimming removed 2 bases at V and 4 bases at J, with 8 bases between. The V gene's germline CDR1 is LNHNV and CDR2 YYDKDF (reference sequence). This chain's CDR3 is CATSRRTVTEAFF. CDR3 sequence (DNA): TGTGCCACCAGCAGACGGACAGTCACTGAAGCTTTCTTT.

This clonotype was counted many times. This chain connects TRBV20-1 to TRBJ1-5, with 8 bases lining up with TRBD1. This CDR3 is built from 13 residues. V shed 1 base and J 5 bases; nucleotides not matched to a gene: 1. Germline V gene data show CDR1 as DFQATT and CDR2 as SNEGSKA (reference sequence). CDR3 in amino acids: CSARVDRDQPQHF. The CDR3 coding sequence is TGCAGTGCTAGAGTGGACAGGGATCAGCCCCAGCATTTT.

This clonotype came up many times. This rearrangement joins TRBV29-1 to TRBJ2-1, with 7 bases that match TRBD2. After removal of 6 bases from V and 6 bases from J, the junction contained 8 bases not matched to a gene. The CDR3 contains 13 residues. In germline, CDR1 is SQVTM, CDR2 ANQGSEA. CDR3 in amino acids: CSVMTGGANEQFF. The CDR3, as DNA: TGCAGCGTCATGACGGGGGGAGCCAATGAGCAGTTCTTC.

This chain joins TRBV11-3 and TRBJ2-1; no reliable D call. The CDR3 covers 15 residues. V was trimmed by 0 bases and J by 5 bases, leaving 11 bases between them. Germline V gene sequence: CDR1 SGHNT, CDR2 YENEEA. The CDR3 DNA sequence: TGTGCCAGCAGCTTAGAAAGGCGGCAGGACAATGAGCAGTTCTTC. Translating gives CASSLERRQDNEQFF.